Below are 22 T cell receptor beta chains sequenced from a single sample in a study of post-analysis software for immune sequencing data. Unique molecular identifiers were carried by the TCR beta cDNA libraries. TCRdb recomputed calls from the PCR reads with MiXCR, one row per CDR3 protein. The table lists roughly 400,000 distinct CDR3 sequences, about 39% of them singletons. Findings and limits, study-wide: When patients were compared with controls, four or five TRBV segments were more frequent, TRBV5-6, TRBV5-1 and TRBV20-1 among them.

These receptors have no known antigen. Sequences were obtained from blood. These receptors were obtained from a girl aged 2-10 years with multiple sclerosis.

Regarding this clonotype: Sequence at one end of the junction differs from germline and may be a read error. This chain uses TRBV27 with TRBJ2-6; perhaps TRBD1 as D (5 bases). The length of the CDR3 is 13 residues. Germline V gives CDR1 MNHEY, CDR2 SMNVEV (reference sequence). For the CDR3, the DNA is TGTGCCAGCAGCTCTCTAGGGGCCAACGTCCGGACTTTC. The encoded protein is CASSSLGANVRTF.

The chain couples TRBV29-1 to TRBJ1-2; D gene ambiguous. Germline assignment: CDR1 SQVTM and CDR2 ANQGSEA. V was cut by 4 bases and J by 5 bases, with 17 bases left in between. CDR3 length: 14 residues. CDR3 bases: TGCAGCGTTGGACCCCCACCATTAGGGTATGGCTACACCTTC. Translated: CSVGPPPLGYGYTF.

The V gene is TRBV5-5, the J gene TRBJ1-1, with 10 bases matching TRBD1. Germline V lookup: CDR1 SGHKS, CDR2 YYEKEE (reference sequence). Losses at the gene ends were 3 bases for V and 5 bases for J; bases not matched to a gene: 7. This CDR3 comprises 15 residues. The CDR3 region has the DNA TGTGCCAGCAGCTCGACAGGGGGCGTTTGGACTGAAGCTTTCTTT. It encodes CASSSTGGVWTEAFF.

This clonotype was seen more than once but under ten times. This chain connects TRBV5-1 to TRBJ2-7, with TRBD2 identical over 9 bases. Germline V gene lookup returns CDR1 SGHRS and CDR2 YFSETQ. This CDR3 comprises 16 residues. The junction had 9 bases not matched to a gene; V was cut back by 1 base and J by 4 bases. CDR3 bases: TGCGCCAGCAGCTTGTCCGCGGGGGGGCCGCTGTACGAGCAGTACTTC. This sequence encodes CASSLSAGGPLYEQYF.

The chain recombines TRBV13 with TRBJ2-7; TRBD1 is a possible D gene (6 bases). Trimming cost V 5 bases and J 2 bases, with 13 bases left between them. Germline V gene lookup returns CDR1 PRHDT and CDR2 FYEKMQ (reference sequence). The CDR3 contains 14 residues. Here the CDR3 DNA reads TGTGCCAGCAGCCCAGGGGAAGGGGCCTACGAGCAGTACTTC. It specifies CASSPGEGAYEQYF.

The chain uses TRBV28 and TRBJ2-5; 16 nucleotides match TRBD2. Germline V CDR1 and CDR2: MDHEN, SYDVKM. J gave up 5 bases and V 6 bases, and 15 bases lay outside the gene matches. The CDR3 sequence is 19 residues long. In DNA form, the CDR3 reads TGTGCCAGCAGCCGAATACCGGGACTAGCGGGGGGGCCCTGGGAGACCCAGTACTTC. Translated, it gives CASSRIPGLAGGPWETQYF.

The chain combines TRBV20-1 with TRBJ2-3; 9 bases are shared with TRBD2. Germline V gives CDR1 DFQATT, CDR2 SNEGSKA (reference sequence). The junction had 7 bases not matched to a gene; V was cut back by 6 bases and J by 3 bases. There are 14 residues in the CDR3. The DNA of the CDR3 is TGCAGTGCCACAAGACTAGCGGAAACAGATACGCAGTATTTT. It is translated as CSATRLAETDTQYF.

The V and J genes are TRBV10-3 and TRBJ2-5, with TRBD2 matching over 8 bases. The J call is uncertain, as TRBJ2-7 better fits the DNA end. The V gene's germline CDR1 is ENHRY and CDR2 SYGVKD. The CDR3 length is 18 residues. In DNA, the CDR3 is TGTGCCATCAGTGAGACTAGCGGAGCGACTATAAATCTCTACGAGCAGTACTTC. Translated: CAISETSGATINLYEQYF.

V gene TRBV12-3 or TRBV12-4 combines with J gene TRBJ2-5; D gene uncertain. The end of the DNA fits TRBJ2-7 better, so the J call may be wrong. The CDR3 covers 10 residues. The CDR3 protein is CASSLSEQYF. The DNA of the CDR3 is TGTGCCAGCAGTCTAAGCGAGCAGTACTTC.

In its sample, this clonotype was seen a few times. The chain is built from TRBV20-1 and TRBJ2-7, with 9 bases fitting TRBD1. With 5 bases clipped from V and 4 bases from J, the junction kept 6 bases outside the gene matches. CDR1 is DFQATT, CDR2 SNEGSKA, per germline (reference sequence). The CDR3 contains 13 residues. CDR3 protein: CSAGGTGSYEQYF. CDR3 sequence (DNA): TGCAGTGCTGGCGGGACAGGGTCGTACGAGCAGTACTTC.

Comment on this clonotype: At one end, the junction sequence differs from germline, possibly due to a read error. V gene TRBV5-1 combines with J gene TRBJ2-4, with unresolved D. The J call may be in error: the DNA end matches TRBJ2-7 better. Germline values: CDR1 SGHRS, CDR2 YFSETQ. The CDR3 spans 14 residues. CDR3: CAGSLSQLTYEQYF. CDR3 DNA sequence: TGCGCCGGCAGCTTGAGCCAACTTACTTACGAGCAGTACTTC.

This sequence joins TRBV5-1 and TRBJ2-7; 11 nucleotides align to TRBD1. There are 14 residues in the CDR3. Germline values: CDR1 SGHRS, CDR2 YFSETQ. The trim removed 4 bases at V and 6 bases at J, leaving 6 bases unmatched. The CDR3, as DNA: TGCGCCAGCAGCCTGGACAGGGGGCTTTCCGAGCAGTACTTC. The encoded protein is CASSLDRGLSEQYF.

Only a few counts were recorded for this clonotype. The chain couples TRBV14 to TRBJ1-4, with D hard to call. Germline V gene sequence: CDR1 SGHDN, CDR2 FVKESK. Deletions cut 5 bases from V and 0 bases from J, with 19 bases between. CDR3 size: 18 residues. CDR3 loop: CASSETRTGTATNEKLFF. CDR3 sequence (DNA): TGTGCCAGCAGCGAAACTAGGACCGGAACTGCAACTAATGAAAAACTGTTTTTT.

This sequence joins TRBV7-6 and TRBJ2-1; 10 nucleotides match TRBD1. V shed 1 base and J 0 bases; nucleotides not matched to a gene: 0. The CDR3 runs 16 residues. The germline V gene has CDR1 SGHVS and CDR2 FNYEAQ. The CDR3 sequence is CASSLGQGASYNEQFF. CDR3 coding DNA: TGTGCCAGCAGCTTAGGACAGGGGGCCTCCTACAATGAGCAGTTCTTC.

The chain has TRBV28 and TRBJ1-1; D gene uncertain. Looked up from germline, CDR1 is MDHEN and CDR2 is SYDVKM. V was pared by 4 bases and J by 11 bases, with 17 bases between. The CDR3 runs to 13 residues. The chain's CDR3 is CASSSGQPLMAFF. The CDR3 DNA reads as TGTGCCAGCAGTTCCGGGCAGCCCCTGATGGCTTTCTTT.

This clonotype came up a few times. CDR3 sequence (DNA): TGCAGCGTTGATTTGGTTAGGACTGAAGCTTTCTTT. Its translation is CSVDLVRTEAFF. The chain combines TRBV29-1 with TRBJ1-1, with D unclear. The V end was cut by 3 bases, the J end by 5 bases, with 10 bases between. In germline, CDR1 is SQVTM, CDR2 ANQGSEA. The CDR3 covers 12 residues.

This clonotype has a count of ten or more. The CDR3 DNA sequence: TGTGCCAGCAGCAAAGACGCACCGGGACTAGTCTACAATGAGCAGTTCTTC. Amino acid sequence: CASSKDAPGLVYNEQFF. The chain couples TRBV21-1 to TRBJ2-1; TRBD2 is the table's D call and was not checked against the DNA. TRBV21-1 is a pseudogene segment. This CDR3 is built from 17 residues.

This rearrangement joins TRBV10-3 to TRBJ1-6; no definite D call. This CDR3 has 14 amino acids. V lost 3 bases and J lost 9, with 12 bases in between. Germline V CDR1 and CDR2: ENHRY, SYGVKD. In DNA, the CDR3 is TGTGCCATCAGTGAAGACCCCCCGAGTTCACCCCTCCACTTT. It yields the protein CAISEDPPSSPLHF.

This clonotype was seen a single time. The chain links TRBV13 to TRBJ2-1; 9 bases match TRBD2. This CDR3 has 19 amino acids. CDR1 PRHDT and CDR2 FYEKMQ come from the germline V gene (reference sequence). The trim removed 5 bases at V and 0 bases at J, leaving 14 bases unmatched. CDR3: CASSQSRLAESSSYNEQFF. Here the CDR3 DNA reads TGTGCCAGCAGCCAGAGTAGACTAGCGGAATCGAGCTCCTACAATGAGCAGTTCTTC.

The chain combines TRBV6-1 with TRBJ2-4, with 8 bases identical to TRBD1. The J call may be faulty, since TRBJ2-7 better matches the DNA end. CDR1 and CDR2 (germline): MNHNS, SASEGT. The CDR3 loop spans 14 amino acids. CDR3 sequence: CASRTDRATYEQYF. Here the CDR3 DNA reads TGTGCCAGCAGGACGGACAGGGCGACCTACGAGCAGTACTTC.

The CDR3 spells CASSPQLAGVVDEQFF. DNA for the CDR3: TGTGCCAGCAGTCCCCAACTAGCGGGAGTGGTAGATGAGCAGTTCTTC. The chain carries TRBV28 and TRBJ2-1; 11 bases are a match to TRBD2. Germline-derived CDR1 and CDR2 are MDHEN and SYDVKM. There are 16 residues in the CDR3. With 5 bases clipped from V and 8 bases from J, the junction kept 11 bases outside the gene matches.

This clonotype was counted ten times or more. The gene calls are TRBV18 and TRBJ2-5; unclear D gene. Trimming pared 0 bases from V and 1 base from J, leaving 3 bases between. CDR3 length: 13 residues. Germline CDR1 KGHSH, CDR2 LQKENI. CDR3 nucleotide sequence: TGTGCCAGCTCACCACCGGTCCAAGAGACCCAGTACTTC. It codes for CASSPPVQETQYF. The complete variable domain, with remaining parts taken from reference TRBV18 and TRBJ2-5, reads NAGVMQNPRHLVRRRGQEARLRCSPMKGHSHVYWYRQLPEEGLKFMVYLQKENIIDESGMPKERFSAEFPKEGPSILRIQQVVRGDSAAYFCASSPPVQETQYFGPGTRLLVL.